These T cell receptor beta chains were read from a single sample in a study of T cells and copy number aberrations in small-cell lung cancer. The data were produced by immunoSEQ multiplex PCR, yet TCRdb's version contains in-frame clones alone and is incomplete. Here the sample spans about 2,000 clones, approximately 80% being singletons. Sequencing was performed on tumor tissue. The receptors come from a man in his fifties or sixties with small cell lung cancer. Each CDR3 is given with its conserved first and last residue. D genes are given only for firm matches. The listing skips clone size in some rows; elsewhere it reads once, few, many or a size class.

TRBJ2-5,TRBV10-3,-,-,CAISESSLGGLETQYF,TGTGCCATCAGTGAGTCGAGCCTTGGGGGGCTCGAGACCCAGTACTTC
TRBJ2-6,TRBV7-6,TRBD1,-,CASSLDRGRGNVLTF,TGTGCCAGCAGCCTGGACAGGGGTAGGGGTAACGTCCTGACTTTC
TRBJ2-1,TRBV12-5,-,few,CASGSWTGVDEQFF,TGTGCTAGTGGTTCGTGGACTGGGGTGGATGAGCAGTTCTTC
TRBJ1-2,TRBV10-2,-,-,CATLDETNYGYTF,TGCGCCACTTTGGACGAAACTAACTATGGCTACACCTTC
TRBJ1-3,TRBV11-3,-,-,CASSLQGFGNTIYF,TGTGCCAGCAGCTTACAAGGGTTTGGAAACACCATATATTTT
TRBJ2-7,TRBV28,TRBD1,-,CASSYGQGYEQYF,TGTGCCAGCAGTTATGGACAGGGCTACGAGCAGTACTTC
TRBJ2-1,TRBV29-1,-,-,CSVEGGLDEQFF,TGCAGCGTTGAAGGGGGACTGGATGAGCAGTTCTTC
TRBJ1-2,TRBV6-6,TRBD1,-,CASSQTGGASYGYTF,TGTGCCAGCAGCCAGACAGGGGGCGCGTCCTATGGCTACACCTTC
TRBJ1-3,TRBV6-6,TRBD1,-,CARISGTGGVGNTIYF,TGTGCCAGGATATCCGGGACAGGGGGAGTTGGAAACACCATATATTTT
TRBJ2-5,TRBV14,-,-,CASSQAYSTKETQYF,TGTGCCAGCAGCCAAGCGTACTCAACCAAAGAGACCCAGTACTTC
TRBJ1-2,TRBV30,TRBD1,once,CAWSVLGQGFNYGYTF,TGTGCCTGGAGTGTACTGGGACAGGGTTTTAACTATGGCTACACCTTC
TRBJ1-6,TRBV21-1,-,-,CASSKSGRWLLDSPLHF,TGTGCCAGCAGCAAATCAGGCAGGTGGTTGTTGGATTCACCCCTCCACTTT
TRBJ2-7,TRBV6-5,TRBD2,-,CASSLREWNEQYF,TGTGCCAGCAGTTTGCGGGAGTGGAACGAGCAGTACTTC
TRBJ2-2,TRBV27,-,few,CASSTFATGELFF,TGTGCCAGCAGTACATTTGCCACCGGGGAGCTGTTTTTT
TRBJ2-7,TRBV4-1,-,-,CASSQDRYRSSYEQYF,TGCGCCAGCAGCCAAGATAGGTACAGGAGCTCCTACGAGCAGTACTTC
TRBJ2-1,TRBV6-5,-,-,CASSYLQGWREQFF,TGTGCCAGCAGTTACCTACAGGGTTGGCGGGAGCAGTTCTTC
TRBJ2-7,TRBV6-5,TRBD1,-,CASSYSSGGSYEQYF,TGTGCCAGCAGTTACTCTTCAGGGGGCTCCTACGAGCAGTACTTC
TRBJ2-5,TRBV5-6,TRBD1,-,CASSLQGAVETQYF,TGTGCCAGCAGCTTGCAGGGGGCCGTAGAGACCCAGTACTTC
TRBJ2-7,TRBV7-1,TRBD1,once,CASSIGTGEDEQYF,TGTGCCAGCAGCATCGGGACAGGGGAGGACGAGCAGTACTTC
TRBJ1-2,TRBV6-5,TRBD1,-,CASSRDREFYSYTF,TGTGCCAGCAGTAGGGACAGAGAATTCTATAGCTACACCTTC
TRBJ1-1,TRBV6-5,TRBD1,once,CASRQYRGMNTEAFF,TGTGCCAGCAGACAATACAGGGGAATGAACACTGAAGCTTTCTTT
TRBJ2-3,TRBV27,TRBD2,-,CASSSGLAGVLPDTQYF,TGTGCCAGCAGTTCGGGACTAGCGGGAGTCCTACCAGATACGCAGTATTTT
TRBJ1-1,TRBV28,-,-,CASSLTSGPNTEAFF,TGTGCCAGCAGTTTAACGTCGGGGCCGAACACTGAAGCTTTCTTT
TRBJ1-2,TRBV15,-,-,CATSRDLRVGVHYGYTF,TGTGCCACCAGCAGAGATCTGCGTGTGGGAGTGCACTATGGCTACACCTTC
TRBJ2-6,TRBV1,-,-,CTSRSRANVLTF,TGCACCAGCAGAAGTCGGGCCAACGTCCTGACTTTC
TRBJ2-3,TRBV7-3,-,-,CASSRDSQSTDTQYF,TGTGCCAGCAGCCGTGACTCTCAAAGCACAGATACGCAGTATTTT
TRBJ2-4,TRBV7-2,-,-,CASSLRMGSLAKNIQYF,TGTGCCAGCAGCCTACGTATGGGGTCGCTAGCCAAAAACATTCAGTACTTC
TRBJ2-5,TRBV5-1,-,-,CASRFGGGWETQYF,TGCGCCAGCAGGTTTGGAGGGGGCTGGGAGACCCAGTACTTC
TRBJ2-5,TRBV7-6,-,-,CASSLDRVETQYF,TGTGCCAGCAGCTTAGACAGGGTAGAGACCCAGTACTTC
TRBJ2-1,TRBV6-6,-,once,CASTGAPYNEQFF,TGTGCCAGCACGGGAGCCCCCTACAATGAGCAGTTCTTC
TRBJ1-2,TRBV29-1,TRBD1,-,CSVEPGQGYYGYTF,TGCAGCGTTGAGCCGGGACAGGGGTACTATGGCTACACCTTC
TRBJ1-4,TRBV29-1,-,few,CSVEGIGVEKLFF,TGCAGCGTGGAGGGGATAGGGGTTGAAAAACTGTTTTTT
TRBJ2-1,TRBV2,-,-,CASKISGAGNEQFF,TGTGCCAGCAAAATAAGCGGTGCGGGGAATGAGCAGTTCTTC
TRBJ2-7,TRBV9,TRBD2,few,CASSRSGRASYEQYF,TGTGCCAGCAGCAGGAGCGGGAGGGCCTCCTACGAGCAGTACTTC
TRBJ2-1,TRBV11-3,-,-,CASSLGAANNEQFF,TGTGCCAGCAGCTTAGGGGCGGCAAACAATGAGCAGTTCTTC
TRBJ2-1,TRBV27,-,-,CASKFAASYNEQFF,TGTGCCAGCAAATTTGCAGCCTCCTACAATGAGCAGTTCTTC
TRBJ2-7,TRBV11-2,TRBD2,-,CASSLAGGAVEQYF,TGTGCCAGCAGCTTAGCCGGGGGGGCCGTCGAGCAGTACTTC
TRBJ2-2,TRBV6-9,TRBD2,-,CASSYNHASSGSYTGELFF,TGTGCCAGCAGTTATAACCACGCGTCTAGCGGGAGTTACACCGGGGAGCTGTTTTTT
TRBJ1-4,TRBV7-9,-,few,CASSLAMATNEKLFF,TGTGCCAGCAGCTTAGCGATGGCAACTAATGAAAAACTGTTTTTT
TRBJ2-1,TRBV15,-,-,CATSSTGQNYNEQFF,TGTGCCACCAGCAGCACAGGACAGAACTACAATGAGCAGTTCTTC
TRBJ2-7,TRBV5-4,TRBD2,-,CASSAGLAYEQYF,TGTGCCAGCTCAGCAGGACTAGCCTACGAGCAGTACTTC
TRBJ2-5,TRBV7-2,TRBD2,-,CASSGEGLETQYF,TGTGCCAGCAGCGGGGAGGGTCTTGAGACCCAGTACTTC
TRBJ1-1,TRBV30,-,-,CAWSVGGMNTEAFF,TGTGCCTGGAGTGTAGGGGGAATGAACACTGAAGCTTTCTTT
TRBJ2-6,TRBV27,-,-,CASRGAGANVLTF,TGTGCCAGCAGGGGGGCTGGGGCCAACGTCCTGACTTTC
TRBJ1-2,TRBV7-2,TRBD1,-,CASSLGTGSSGYTF,TGTGCCAGCAGCTTGGGGACAGGGTCTTCAGGCTACACCTTC
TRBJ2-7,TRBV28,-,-,CASSQDTSYEQYF,TGTGCCAGCAGCCAAGACACCTCTTACGAGCAGTACTTC
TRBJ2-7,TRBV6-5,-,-,CASRTALGAYEQYF,TGTGCCAGCAGGACAGCGCTGGGGGCCTACGAGCAGTACTTC
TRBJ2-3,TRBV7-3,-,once,CASSPAEGSTDTQYF,TGTGCCAGCAGCCCGGCAGAGGGGAGCACAGATACGCAGTATTTT
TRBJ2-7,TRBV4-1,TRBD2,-,CASSQGLADSYEQYF,TGCGCCAGCAGCCAAGGTCTAGCGGACTCCTACGAGCAGTACTTC
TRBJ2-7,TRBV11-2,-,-,CASSSRRYEQYF,TGTGCCAGCAGTTCAAGGCGCTACGAGCAGTACTTC
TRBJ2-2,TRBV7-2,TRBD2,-,CASSLRSSGGPGGTGELFF,TGTGCCAGCAGCTTACGATCTAGCGGGGGGCCTGGGGGAACCGGGGAGCTGTTTTTT
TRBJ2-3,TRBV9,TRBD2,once,CASSVAALAGVGGGTDTQYF,TGTGCCAGCAGCGTAGCTGCCCTAGCGGGAGTAGGAGGGGGCACAGATACGCAGTATTTT
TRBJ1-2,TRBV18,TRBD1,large,CASSAGTGGGYTF,TGTGCCAGCTCAGCCGGGACAGGGGGAGGCTACACCTTC
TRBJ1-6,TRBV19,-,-,CASSIGNSPLHF,TGTGCCAGTAGTATCGGAAATTCACCCCTCCACTTT